This T cell receptor (beta chain) came from a study of blood T cell repertoires in COVID-19 (TCRdb year 2020). About the study as a whole: Samples from collaborators originated in the United States, Italy and Spain and spanned both the acute and convalescent phases of COVID-19. Where available, HLA class I and class II types were taken from metadata supplied by the sample provider and were not determined by assay-based typing. The samples were drawn from two sources: the first 160 participants of the ongoing ImmuneRACE study, and 1,000 to 1,500 subjects contributed by 6 global collaborators. Deeply sampled blood TCRbeta repertoires from subjects exposed to, actively infected with, or recovered from COVID-19 were included in the dataset. The material from the prospective study consisted of cDNA or gDNA derived from T cells, B-cell-depleted T cells, or PBMCs. The sample metadata nearly always contained a de-identified subject ID, COVID-19 status, age in years and sex. The repertoires were released in a freely available public database intended as a resource for research on the immune response to SARS-CoV-2.

Each collaborating institution followed its own protocols to collect whole blood in K2EDTA tubes. For TCRbeta analysis, collaborators shipped samples in one of three forms: frozen whole blood, isolated PBMCs, or DNA extracted from either of those sample types. Results and caveats for the whole study, not just this receptor: The quantity of clinical and demographic metadata differed by source and by participant and was supplied without curation.

To note about this clone: Which antigen it targets is not known. Base qualities are not at hand, and no much larger clone is one base apart.

Inclusive of the bounding cysteine and phenylalanine, the CDR3 is 14 residues long. Of all the DNA, just the CDR3 is kept, 42 bases in frame from base 1. The CDR1 and CDR2 encoded by the germline V gene (reference sequence) are LGHDT and YNNKEL. V and J are trimmed by 4 bases and 7 bases, and the gene matches miss 9 bases of the junction. TCRbeta CDR3 regions were amplified from genomic DNA using the immunoSEQ Assay, a bias-controlled multiplex PCR. In the authors' own workflow: Nucleated cell counts per sample were estimated from amplification of reference gene primers within the assay. To quantify the absolute abundance of each unique TCRbeta CDR3 rearrangement, sequence reads were collapsed and filtered. For each sample, productive Simpson clonality was calculated by taking the square root of Simpson's diversity index across productive rearrangements. This immuneACCESS table, as held by TCRdb, lists in-frame sequences with V and J called but not all clones. Of the missing ones, under half trace to an unresolved V gene in checked studies; the others have no known cause. V and J calls and clone size are those listed in that table; D and trimming were worked out from the DNA. This sample is represented by approximately 300,000 clones; 86% of them were singletons. In total, the top ten clones hold around 1.5% of the sample.

Sequenced material: peripheral blood. The sequence was collected from a woman aged 45-59 years with acute or convalescent COVID-19. In this chain, TRBV3-1 (or the pseudogene TRBV3-2) is recombined with TRBJ2-7; 8 bases in the middle match TRBD1. The CDR3 reads as follows: CASSPWTGLDEQYF. The nucleotides are TGTGCCAGCAGCCCATGGACAGGGCTGGATGAGCAGTACTTC.